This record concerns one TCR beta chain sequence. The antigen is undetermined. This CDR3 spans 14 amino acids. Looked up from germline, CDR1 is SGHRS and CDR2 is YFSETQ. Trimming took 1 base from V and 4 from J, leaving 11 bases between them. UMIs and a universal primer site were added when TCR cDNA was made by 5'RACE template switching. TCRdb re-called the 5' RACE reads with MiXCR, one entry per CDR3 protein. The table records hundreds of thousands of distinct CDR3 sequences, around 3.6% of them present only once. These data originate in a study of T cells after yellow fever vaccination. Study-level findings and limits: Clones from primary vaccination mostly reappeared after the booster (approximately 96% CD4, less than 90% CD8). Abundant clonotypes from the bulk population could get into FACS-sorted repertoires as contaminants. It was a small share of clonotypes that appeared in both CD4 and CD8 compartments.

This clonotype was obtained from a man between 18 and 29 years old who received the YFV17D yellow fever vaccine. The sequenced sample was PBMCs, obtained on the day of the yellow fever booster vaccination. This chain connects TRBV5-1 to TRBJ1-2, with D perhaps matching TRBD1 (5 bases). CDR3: CASSLRGALYGYTF. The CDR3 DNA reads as TGCGCCAGCAGCTTGAGGGGAGCACTCTATGGCTACACCTTC.